This T cell receptor beta chain was documented in a study of blood T cell repertoires in COVID-19. Study in general: Samples taken during acute and convalescent COVID-19 were collected in the United States, Italy and Spain. Sources were T cells, B-cell-depleted T cells, or PBMCs; the material itself was cDNA or gDNA.

Germline V gene lookup returns CDR1 SSHAT and CDR2 FNYEAQ (reference sequence). The length of the CDR3 is 17 residues. With 6 bases clipped from V and 0 bases from J, the junction kept 10 bases outside the gene matches. In the authors' workflow: Reference gene primer amplification yielded estimated nucleated cell counts. Libraries were prepared by immunoSEQ multiplex PCR; TCRdb keeps only in-frame clonotypes and omits some of them. That table supplies the V and J calls and clone size; D and trimming were determined from the DNA. In the table there are 140,000 to 150,000 clones, 65% to 80% of which are singletons.

The sequenced sample was peripheral blood. The chain couples TRBV7-7 to TRBJ2-2, with 7 bases fitting TRBD2. This sequence originates from a woman aged 55-70 years with acute or convalescent COVID-19. The CDR3 nucleotides are TGTGCCAGCAGTCTTAGACTAGCAGATCCGAACACCGGGGAGCTGTTTTTT. It encodes CASSLRLADPNTGELFF.